The text below deals with one T cell receptor beta chain. Its antigen is unknown. These data originate in a study of cytomegalovirus exposure and HLA in healthy donors. Across the study: An earlier analysis found some 120 million unique TCR beta sequences from 150 million to 200 million T cells. Whole-study findings and limits: Some TCR beta chains (about 180 of them) were listed as cytomegalovirus-associated.

Germline CDR1 is SGHRS and CDR2 is YFSETQ. V lost 2 bases, J lost 4 bases, and 4 bases stayed unmatched. The CDR3 is 14 amino acids. Primers: 60 Vbeta forward and 13 Jbeta reverse. Profiling relied on immunoSEQ multiplex PCR, and the TCRdb table lists in-frame clones only, not all of them. Here the sample spans 170,000 or so clones, 70% to 80% being singletons. The rearrangement joins TRBV5-1 to TRBJ2-3; TRBD1 matches at 7 bases. Sequencing was performed on PBMCs. The source of this sequence is a woman in her thirties in good health and CMV-seropositive. CDR3 residues: CASSFGTAADTQYF. Written as DNA, the CDR3 is TGCGCCAGCAGCTTCGGGACAGCAGCAGATACGCAGTATTTT.